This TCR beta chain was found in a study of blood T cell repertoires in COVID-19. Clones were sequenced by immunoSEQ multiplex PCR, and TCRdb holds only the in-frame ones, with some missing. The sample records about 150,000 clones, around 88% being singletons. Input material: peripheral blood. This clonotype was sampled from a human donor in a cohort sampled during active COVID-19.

This chain's CDR3 is CASSVEWAGYTEAFF. As DNA, the CDR3 is TGTGCCAGCAGCGTAGAGTGGGCGGGGTACACTGAAGCTTTCTTT. The chain employs TRBV9 and TRBJ1-1; D remains unclear. The CDR3 totals 15 residues. The germline V and J ends were trimmed by 0 bases and 3 bases, with 12 bases remaining between them. Germline V lookup: CDR1 SGDLS, CDR2 YYNGEE.